This T cell receptor beta chain was observed in a study of blood T cells in healthy people across ages. About the study: About one barcoded beta molecule per two T cells was the capture yield of template switching.

The CDR3 extends over 12 amino acids. Trimming shortened V by 5 bases and J by 9 bases, and 12 bases separated the two germline ends. Germline values: CDR1 SGHRS, CDR2 YFSETQ. A J-beta primer mix and a sample-barcoded 5' primer were used in a second PCR of about 6 to 12 cycles. MiXCR, applied by TCRdb to the 5' RACE reads, yields one record per CDR3 protein. The top ten clones hold roughly 14% of a sample with 650,000 to 800,000 distinct CDR3 sequences, 52% of them seen once. Donors gave ten milliliters of peripheral blood apiece. Turning to this clonotype: The antigen is unknown.

Whole-study results and caveats: Higher diversity and more naive CD4+ cells were features of long-lived donors, compared to aged donors.

Material for sequencing was blood. J is TRBJ2-1 and V is TRBV5-1; D unclear. This TCR came from a woman over 75 in good health. The CDR3: CASREGRGEQFF. DNA for the CDR3: TGCGCCAGCAGAGAAGGACGCGGTGAGCAGTTCTTC.